What follows are 12 T cell receptor beta chains derived from one specimen sequenced in a study of response to subunit inactivated influenza vaccine. One entry per CDR3 protein, called by TCRdb with MiXCR from the RT-PCR reads. The sample yields some 520,000 distinct CDR3 sequences, 16% seen once. The sample in question was CD4+ T cells sorted from PBMCs, obtained around 2 years after vaccination. The source of these receptors is a man between 50 and 75 years old who received an inactivated influenza vaccine.

This clonotype has a handful of counts. The chain recombines TRBV28 with TRBJ2-2, with 12 positions matching TRBD2. Germline V gives CDR1 MDHEN, CDR2 SYDVKM. This CDR3 contains 16 residues. The V gene end was trimmed by 2 bases and the J gene end by 8 bases; junction bases not matched to a gene: 6. CDR3 region: CASSLQTSGRSGELFF. Written as DNA, the CDR3 is TGTGCCAGCAGTTTACAGACTAGCGGGAGATCGGGGGAGCTGTTTTTT.

V gene TRBV9 combines with J gene TRBJ2-3; D perhaps matches TRBD2 (6 bases). This CDR3 has 16 amino acids. Trimming left V 0 bases short and J 3 bases short, with 14 bases between. Per germline, CDR1 SGDLS and CDR2 YYNGEE. CDR3 coding DNA: TGTGCCAGCAGCGTAGTCTGGGGGGATTGGACAGATACGCAGTATTTT. It specifies CASSVVWGDWTDTQYF.

This clonotype was observed a few times. The rearrangement joins TRBV6-5 to TRBJ1-4; D is perhaps TRBD1 (6 bases). The V gene's germline CDR1 is MNHEY and CDR2 SVGAGI. Trimming left V 0 bases short and J 8 bases short, with 7 bases between. CDR3 size: 13 residues. CDR3 sequence: CASSYSRGEKLFF. The CDR3 bases are TGTGCCAGCAGTTACTCGAGGGGGGAAAAACTGTTTTTT.

A few counts support this clonotype. The V and J genes are TRBV2 and TRBJ1-5, with unresolved D. The CDR3 extends over 14 amino acids. Germline V CDR1 and CDR2: SNHLY, FYNNEI. Trimming took 4 bases from V and 2 from J, leaving 9 bases between them. The CDR3 DNA is TGTGCCAGCAGTGGGGTAGGAGGCAATCAGCCCCAGCATTTT. Its translation: CASSGVGGNQPQHF.

Only a few counts were recorded for this clonotype. The V call is TRBV12-3 or TRBV12-4, the J call TRBJ2-7; 9 nucleotides line up with TRBD1. V gave up 4 bases and J gave up 6 bases; unmatched junction bases: 7. The length of the CDR3 is 14 residues. CDR3 DNA: TGTGCCAGCAGTTGGGGGACAGGGTGGGCCGAGCAGTACTTC. As protein: CASSWGTGWAEQYF.

The chain carries TRBV6-2 or TRBV6-3 and TRBJ2-1, with TRBD2 as a possible D gene (5 bases). The CDR3 consists of 14 residues. Germline-derived CDR1 and CDR2 are MNHEY and SVGEGT. Trimming took off 2 bases at V and 8 bases at J, with 13 bases between the two ends. The CDR3 loop reads CASSYVGDSYEQFF. CDR3 bases: TGTGCCAGCAGTTACGTGGGAGATTCCTATGAGCAGTTCTTC.

The sample holds a few counts of this clonotype. The chain combines TRBV5-1 with TRBJ1-1; D gene ambiguous. Germline assignment: CDR1 SGHRS and CDR2 YFSETQ. Trimming removed 0 bases at V and 0 bases at J, with 6 bases between. This CDR3 has 14 amino acids. The CDR3 DNA sequence: TGCGCCAGCAGCTTGGGCAGTGTGAACACTGAAGCTTTCTTT. Residues: CASSLGSVNTEAFF.

The chain combines TRBV20-1 with TRBJ2-7; 14 bases map to TRBD2. The CDR3 has 14 amino acids. The germline V gene has CDR1 DFQATT and CDR2 SNEGSKA (reference sequence). Unmatched junction bases numbered 7, after V lost 6 bases and J lost 6 bases. The CDR3 nucleotides read TGCAGTGCAGCCGGGACTAGCGGGAGTCCCGAGCAGTACTTC. Its translation is CSAAGTSGSPEQYF.

This clonotype was seen more than once but under ten times. This rearrangement joins TRBV21-1 to TRBJ2-1; TRBD1, the table's D call, lacks a check against the DNA. TRBV21-1 is classified as a pseudogene. The CDR3 loop spans 20 amino acids. Written as DNA, the CDR3 is TGTGCCAGCAGCAAAGTAGGGGGACAGGGGAGGTTAAAGTCCTACAATGAGCAGTTCTTC. Translated, it gives CASSKVGGQGRLKSYNEQFF.

This clonotype was detected a few times. The chain uses TRBV3-1 and TRBJ2-3; 8 nucleotides match TRBD1. The CDR3 covers 15 residues. In germline, CDR1 is LGHDT, CDR2 YNNKEL (reference sequence). The junction had 9 bases not matched to a gene; V was cut back by 4 bases and J by 6 bases. The CDR3 region has the DNA TGTGCCAGCAGCCCGTTGGACAGGGATGGCGATACGCAGTATTTT. It is translated as CASSPLDRDGDTQYF.

This clonotype was seen at least ten times. The chain has TRBV6-2 or TRBV6-3 and TRBJ2-7, with 8 bases fitting TRBD1. The germline gives CDR1 MNHEY, CDR2 SVGEGT. The CDR3 consists of 14 residues. V shed 6 bases, J shed 0 bases, and the junction held 4 bases outside the gene matches. In nucleotides, the CDR3 is TGTGCCAGCAGAAGGACAGGGTCCTCCTACGAGCAGTACTTC. Translation: CASRRTGSSYEQYF.

The chain recombines TRBV5-1 with TRBJ1-1, with D maybe TRBD1 (6 bases). Trimming pared 1 base from V and 0 bases from J, leaving 13 bases between. The CDR3 length is 16 residues. Germline CDR1 and CDR2: SGHRS and YFSETQ. The CDR3 here is CASSLTTGSMNTEAFF. The CDR3 DNA reads as TGCGCCAGCAGCTTGACAACAGGGAGCATGAACACTGAAGCTTTCTTT.